This TCR beta chain was sequenced in a study of tumor-infiltrating lymphocytes in primary liver carcinoma. Study at large: Primary liver carcinomas in the patients were surgically resected.

The template, approximately 500 ng total RNA, yielded TCR beta cDNA made with a constant-region primer. Employing slightly modified ARM-PCR, three nested multiplex PCR rounds were run, and these gave rise to the TCR beta libraries. Amplification in the first two PCR rounds was performed using TRBV1-TRBV30 forward primers and a C-beta reverse primer for around 9 cycles each. Each CDR3 protein is one row after TCRdb ran MiXCR on the multiplex PCR reads. The sample includes some 180,000 distinct CDR3 sequences, less than 65% seen only once; the top ten take about 70%. V lost 5 bases to trimming and J lost 8 bases; unmatched junction nucleotides: 10. The CDR3 runs 14 residues. Blood RNA was derived from unsorted whole blood, and germline DNA was extracted too. Preoperatively, four milliliters of peripheral blood were collected.

Material for sequencing was peripheral blood. This chain uses TRBV12-3 or TRBV12-4 with TRBJ2-7; 9 nucleotides agree with TRBD2. This receptor was identified in a man between 35 and 55 years old with primary liver carcinoma and hepatitis B virus infection. The DNA of the CDR3 is TGTGCCAGCAGTCGGGAGACTAGCGGAGACAAGCAGTACTTC. Protein product: CASSRETSGDKQYF.